Presented here are 31 T cell receptor beta chains from one specimen sequenced in a study of blood T cells in healthy people across ages. Sample-barcoded 5' priming and a J-beta primer mix drove a second PCR of roughly 7 to 11 cycles. One entry per CDR3 protein results from TCRdb running MiXCR on the 5' RACE reads. Among 500,000 to 550,000 distinct CDR3 sequences listed, nearly 25% were seen once. These sequences were also reported in another study, on T cells of mothers and their children.

The sequenced sample was blood. These receptors all come from a boy younger than 18 in good health.

This clonotype came up a few times. The chain has TRBV5-3 and TRBJ2-2; D not resolved. TRBV5-3 qualifies as an ORF whose function is uncertain. Trimming shortened V by 6 bases and J by 4 bases, and 4 bases separated the two germline ends. This CDR3 is 11 amino acids long. This CDR3 is CARTSTGELFF. For the CDR3, the DNA is TGTGCCAGAACGAGCACCGGGGAGCTGTTTTTT.

The genes are TRBV18 and TRBJ2-7; TRBD1 matches at 10 bases. The V gene's germline CDR1 is KGHSH and CDR2 LQKENI. Losses at the gene ends were 6 bases for V and 1 base for J; bases not matched to a gene: 9. The CDR3 runs 16 residues. Here the CDR3 DNA reads TGTGCCAGCTCTCCGGGACAGGGGACTGGATCCTACGAGCAGTACTTC. Its protein is CASSPGQGTGSYEQYF.

V is TRBV2 and J is TRBJ2-1; 11 nucleotides match TRBD2. This CDR3 comprises 17 residues. Germline V gene data show CDR1 as SNHLY and CDR2 as FYNNEI. J gave up 3 bases and V 0 bases, and 4 bases lay outside the gene matches. The CDR3 region is CASSEARGLADYNEQFF. Here the CDR3 DNA reads TGTGCCAGCAGTGAAGCGCGGGGACTAGCGGACTACAATGAGCAGTTCTTC.

This chain connects TRBV29-1 to TRBJ2-1; TRBD2 is a possible D gene (5 bases). V shed 5 bases and J shed 8 bases, with 19 bases lying between them. Germline loops: CDR1 SQVTM, CDR2 ANQGSEA. The CDR3 covers 14 residues. DNA for the CDR3: TGCAGCGTTAAACACCCCCTAGCATTCGATGAGCAGTTCTTC. This codes for CSVKHPLAFDEQFF.

This clonotype was seen a few times. V and J are TRBV7-3 and TRBJ2-6, with TRBD1 matching over 7 bases. CDR3 length: 16 amino acids. The V gene's germline CDR1 is SGHTA and CDR2 FQGTGA. V dropped 2 bases and J dropped 3; count of bases not matched to a gene: 4. The CDR3, as DNA: TGTGCCAGCAGCTTATCGACAGGGTTTGGGGCCAACGTCCTGACTTTC. This translates into CASSLSTGFGANVLTF.

The rearrangement uses TRBV21-1 and TRBJ2-5; the table's D call, TRBD1, has no DNA check behind it. TRBV21-1 is recorded as a pseudogene. CDR3 size: 15 residues. The CDR3 nucleotides read TGTGCCAGCAGAAAAAGGAGGCCAGGGGTGGAGACCCAGTACTTC. As protein: CASRKRRPGVETQYF.

This clonotype came up many times. This chain links TRBV7-9 with TRBJ2-5, with D uncertain. The ends were cut back, 2 bases at V and 1 base at J, with 8 bases in the middle. Germline CDR1 SEHNR, CDR2 FQNEAQ (reference sequence). The length of the CDR3 is 14 residues. The CDR3 sequence: CASSLFSPQETQYF. The CDR3 DNA reads TGTGCCAGCAGCTTATTTTCACCCCAAGAGACCCAGTACTTC.

The chain has TRBV5-1 and TRBJ2-5; a possible D gene is TRBD2 (5 bases). This CDR3 spans 15 amino acids. V shed 0 bases and J shed 5 bases, with 14 bases lying between them. Germline CDR1 SGHRS, CDR2 YFSETQ. The CDR3 sequence: CASSLEVGDGETQYF. In DNA form, the CDR3 reads TGCGCCAGCAGCTTGGAGGTCGGGGATGGGGAGACCCAGTACTTC.

This chain joins TRBV7-9 and TRBJ2-3; D uncertain. From germline, CDR1 is SEHNR and CDR2 FQNEAQ (reference sequence). CDR3 length equals 14 residues. V gave up 5 bases and J gave up 4 bases, with 13 bases separating them. The CDR3 region has the DNA TGTGCCAGCAGCCCCGAGCTCCGACCAGATACGCAGTATTTT. This translates into CASSPELRPDTQYF.

J is TRBJ2-3 and V is TRBV12-3 or TRBV12-4; 8 bases are shared with TRBD2. Germline trimming cut 7 bases from V and 4 bases from J; bases unmatched to any gene: 10. This CDR3 is built from 15 residues. This chain's CDR3 is CASTTSGSYADTQYF. CDR3 coding DNA: TGTGCCAGCACCACTAGCGGAAGCTACGCAGATACGCAGTATTTT.

This clonotype has only one observation. DNA of the CDR3: TGTGCCAGCAGTGGTGGGAGGACAGATACGCAGTATTTT. Residues: CASSGGRTDTQYF. The chain recombines TRBV6-2 or TRBV6-3 with TRBJ2-3, with D possibly being TRBD2 (6 bases). V shed 5 bases and J shed 3 bases, with 9 bases lying between them. Looked up from germline, CDR1 is MNHEY and CDR2 is SVGEGT. The CDR3 runs 13 residues.

The J gene is TRBJ2-5, the V gene TRBV20-1; D not resolved. The germline CDR1 and CDR2 sequences are DFQATT and SNEGSKA (reference sequence). The CDR3 totals 14 residues. Trimming took off 1 base at V and 1 base at J, with 10 bases between the two ends. The CDR3 sequence: CSARVPGGQETQYF. Written as DNA, the CDR3 is TGCAGTGCTAGAGTCCCGGGTGGCCAAGAGACCCAGTACTTC.

This clonotype was detected ten times or more. The CDR3 sequence: CASSFGSNVDIQYF. Written as DNA, the CDR3 is TGCGCCAGCAGCTTTGGTTCGAACGTGGACATTCAGTACTTC. J is TRBJ2-4 and V is TRBV5-1; D unresolved. Trimming shortened V by 2 bases and J by 8 bases, and 14 bases separated the two germline ends. Germline CDR1 and CDR2: SGHRS and YFSETQ. This CDR3 is 14 amino acids long. The entire variable domain, with the rest obtained from reference TRBV5-1 and TRBJ2-4, is as follows: KAGVTQTPRYLIKTRGQQVTLSCSPISGHRSVSWYQQTPGQGLQFLFEYFSETQRNKGNFPGRFSGRQFSNSRSEMNVSTLELGDSALYLCASSFGSNVDIQYFGAGTRLSVL.

In this sample, this clonotype turned up a few times. V is TRBV9 and J is TRBJ1-4, with unresolved D. Germline V gives CDR1 SGDLS, CDR2 YYNGEE. Trimming pared 0 bases from V and 4 bases from J, leaving 10 bases between. CDR3 length: 15 residues. CDR3 coding DNA: TGTGCCAGCAGCGTAGCGGTCAGCTATAATGAAAAACTGTTTTTT. Residues: CASSVAVSYNEKLFF.

This clonotype was detected only a few times. The junction shows a germline mismatch at one end, possibly a read error. The chain combines TRBV14 with TRBJ2-7, with no clear D. From germline, CDR1 is SGHDN and CDR2 FVKESK. This CDR3 spans 11 amino acids. CDR3 region: CASNQGYEQYF. The DNA for the CDR3 is TGTGCCAGCAACCAAGGCTACGAGCAGTACTTC.

V is TRBV6-1 and J is TRBJ2-5; 10 nucleotides line up with TRBD1. The last part of the DNA fits TRBJ2-7 better; the J call may be wrong. The CDR3 runs to 16 residues. Germline loops: CDR1 MNHNS, CDR2 SASEGT. CDR3 nucleotide sequence: TGTGCCAGCAGTGTCTCCACCGGACAGGGGGCCTACGAGCAGTACTTC. Residues: CASSVSTGQGAYEQYF.

This clonotype occurred many times. V and J are TRBV29-1 and TRBJ2-3; TRBD2 matches 7 bases. The V gene's germline CDR1 is SQVTM and CDR2 ANQGSEA. The CDR3 is 13 amino acids. V gave up 5 bases and J gave up 4 bases; unmatched junction bases: 6. CDR3 coding DNA: TGCAGCGTTTGGGAGGGAGTGGCAGATACGCAGTATTTT. It translates to CSVWEGVADTQYF.

This clonotype was seen at least ten times. The genes are TRBV21-1 and TRBJ2-5. TRBV21-1 is recorded as a pseudogene. This CDR3 has 17 amino acids. The CDR3 bases are TGTGCCAGCAGGCTTCGGCAGAACATAACGGCTAAGAAGACCCAGTACTTC. This encodes CASRLRQNITAKKTQYF.

Concerning this clonotype itself: The junction departs from the called germline gene at one end, perhaps through a read error. The V and J genes are TRBV12-3 or TRBV12-4 and TRBJ2-5; TRBD2 agrees at 10 bases. CDR3 size: 14 residues. The CDR3 bases are TGTGCCAGCAGATTAGCGGGAGGCCAAGAGACCCAGTACTTC. Amino acid sequence: CASRLAGGQETQYF.

This clonotype occurred many times. The V gene is TRBV24-1, the J gene TRBJ2-2; D not resolved. V was clipped by 2 bases and J by 1 base, with 4 bases between them. The CDR3 has 14 residues. Germline CDR1 KGHDR, CDR2 SFDVKD. This CDR3 reads CATSDSKNTGELFF. Here the CDR3 DNA reads TGTGCCACCAGTGATTCGAAGAACACCGGGGAGCTGTTTTTT.

V and J are TRBV9 and TRBJ2-7; D ambiguous. This CDR3 has 14 residues. Germline V lookup: CDR1 SGDLS, CDR2 YYNGEE. V shed 0 bases and J shed 1 base, with 8 bases lying between them. CDR3: CASSVEDGSYEQYF. The CDR3 DNA is TGTGCCAGCAGCGTAGAGGACGGGTCCTACGAGCAGTACTTC.

This clonotype has at least ten counts. The rearrangement uses TRBV15 and TRBJ2-5, with D unclear. CDR1 and CDR2 (germline): LNHNV, YYDKDF (reference sequence). V was cut by 0 bases and J by 2 bases, with 10 bases left in between. CDR3 length: 15 residues. The chain's CDR3 is CATSRDSGLQETQYF. The CDR3 nucleotides are TGTGCCACCAGCAGAGATTCGGGCCTACAAGAGACCCAGTACTTC.

The chain recombines TRBV29-1 with TRBJ1-2; D is unclear. In germline, CDR1 is SQVTM, CDR2 ANQGSEA. Trimming took 6 bases from V and 6 from J, leaving 20 bases between them. This CDR3 contains 14 residues. The CDR3 region has the DNA TGCAGCGTCACAGCTTTGATAGAGGATCATGGCTACACCTTC. The encoded protein is CSVTALIEDHGYTF.

Only a few counts were recorded for this clonotype. The chain joins TRBV5-1 to TRBJ1-2; D uncertain. This CDR3 has 16 amino acids. Looked up from germline, CDR1 is SGHRS and CDR2 is YFSETQ. V dropped 0 bases and J dropped 8 bases, with 20 bases sitting between them. CDR3 region: CASSLDQTRLIGGYTF. DNA of the CDR3: TGCGCCAGCAGCTTGGACCAGACACGGTTAATCGGCGGCTACACCTTC.

This clonotype was picked up a small number of times. The chain couples TRBV7-6 to TRBJ2-2, with 8 nucleotides matching TRBD2. With V trimmed by 5 bases and J by 2 bases, 13 bases remained unmatched. CDR3 length equals 18 residues. Germline CDR1 SGHVS, CDR2 FNYEAQ. The CDR3 sequence: CASSLSISGSANTGELFF. CDR3 bases: TGTGCCAGCAGCCTCAGCATCAGCGGGAGCGCTAACACCGGGGAGCTGTTTTTT.

Worth noting for this clonotype: A much larger clonotype is one base distant, so this may be a read error. The chain recombines TRBV20-1 with TRBJ2-1, with D possibly called TRBD1 or TRBD2 (5 bases each). The CDR3 is 15 residues long. Germline lookup yields CDR1 DFQATT and CDR2 SNEGSKA (reference sequence). The germline V and J ends were trimmed by 0 bases and 12 bases, with 21 bases remaining between them. The DNA for the CDR3 is TGCAGTGCTAGAGATCGGGCGGACTGGCATGGGGGGCAGTTCTTC. This translates into CSARDRADWHGGQFF.

The V gene is TRBV11-1, the J gene TRBJ2-5; D possibly uses TRBD1 or TRBD2 (5 bases each). TRBJ2-1 matches the DNA end more closely, so the J call is doubtful. Germline V gene data show CDR1 as SGHAT and CDR2 as FQDESV (reference sequence). CDR3 length equals 13 residues. CDR3 amino acids: CASSFVGTPEQFF. The CDR3 DNA is TGTGCCAGCAGCTTCGTTGGGACCCCTGAGCAGTTCTTC.

The chain uses TRBV5-5 and TRBJ2-2; D may be TRBD1 or TRBD2 (5 bases each). The CDR3 contains 15 residues. The V gene's germline CDR1 is SGHKS and CDR2 YYEKEE (reference sequence). The ends were cut back, 0 bases at V and 3 bases at J, with 9 bases in the middle. The CDR3 DNA follows: TGTGCCAGCAGCTTGGGGACACTAGACACCGGGGAGCTGTTTTTT. Translating gives CASSLGTLDTGELFF.

The chain carries TRBV7-9 and TRBJ2-6; D unclear. The CDR3 runs 15 residues. V was pared by 4 bases and J by 2 bases, with 9 bases between. Germline V gene data show CDR1 as SEHNR and CDR2 as FQNEAQ (reference sequence). The CDR3 spells CASSSNVPGANVLTF. The DNA of the CDR3 is TGTGCCAGCAGCTCCAACGTACCTGGGGCCAACGTCCTGACTTTC.

CDR3 in amino acids: CASSVEGNSNQPQHF. CDR3 sequence (DNA): TGTGCCAGCAGCGTAGAGGGGAATAGCAATCAGCCCCAGCATTTT. J is TRBJ1-5 and V is TRBV9, with D possibly TRBD1 on 5 matching bases. CDR1 and CDR2 (germline): SGDLS, YYNGEE. Trimming cost V 0 bases and J 0 bases, with 7 bases left between them. CDR3 size: 15 residues.

This clonotype was counted a few times. This sequence joins TRBV20-1 and TRBJ1-2; possibly TRBD1 for D (6 bases). Germline V gene sequence: CDR1 DFQATT, CDR2 SNEGSKA (reference sequence). V dropped 0 bases and J dropped 6 bases, with 14 bases sitting between them. This CDR3 has 14 residues. The CDR3 bases are TGCAGTGCTAGAGAGGGGGGCAGTAGGAATGGCTACACCTTC. This gives the protein CSAREGGSRNGYTF.